Below, 31 T cell receptor beta chains from the same sample are listed, as sequenced in a study of T cells after yellow fever vaccination. MiXCR was run by TCRdb on the 5' RACE reads, yielding one entry per CDR3 protein. The table has 500,000 to 650,000 distinct CDR3 sequences, about a sixth seen once. The starting material was PBMCs, obtained 4 to 6 days after the first yellow fever vaccination. The origin of the receptors is a man younger than 35 who received the YFV17D yellow fever vaccine.

The gene calls are TRBV10-3 and TRBJ2-5; a weak D match, TRBD2 (6 bases). The germline CDR1 and CDR2 sequences are ENHRY and SYGVKD. V was trimmed by 2 bases and J by 2 bases, leaving 9 bases between them. The CDR3 loop spans 14 amino acids. This chain's CDR3 is CAISERGSQETQYF. The CDR3 DNA is TGTGCCATCAGTGAGCGGGGGTCACAAGAGACCCAGTACTTC.

This clonotype was counted between two and nine times. The V call is TRBV7-9, the J call TRBJ2-5; D is ambiguous. V was trimmed by 5 bases and J by 3 bases, leaving 22 bases between them. The length of the CDR3 is 17 residues. The germline gives CDR1 SEHNR, CDR2 FQNEAQ (reference sequence). The CDR3 spells CASSARRPGNNEETQYF. The CDR3 nucleotides are TGTGCCAGCAGCGCCCGGAGACCAGGAAATAACGAAGAGACCCAGTACTTC.

This clonotype came up a few times. This rearrangement joins TRBV7-3 to TRBJ2-3, with TRBD2 identical over 8 bases. Germline V gene lookup returns CDR1 SGHTA and CDR2 FQGTGA. J was trimmed by 6 bases and V by 2 bases; bases with no gene match: 13. The CDR3 sequence is 17 residues long. Here the CDR3 DNA reads TGTGCCAGCAGCTTACCCCCCGCGAAGCGGGGGACCGATACGCAGTATTTT. Amino acids: CASSLPPAKRGTDTQYF.

This clonotype has a handful of counts. The V and J genes are TRBV12-3 or TRBV12-4 and TRBJ2-6, with TRBD1 identical over 7 bases. Trimming took 8 bases from V and 2 from J; bases not matched to a gene: 6. The CDR3 runs 15 residues. In DNA, the CDR3 is TGTGCCAGCCTCCCCAGGGGGACTGGGGCCAACGTCCTGACTTTC. Translating it yields CASLPRGTGANVLTF.

This clonotype was counted only a few times. The chain carries TRBV4-2 and TRBJ1-6; TRBD1 matches at 9 bases. With 3 bases clipped from V and 8 bases from J, the junction kept 8 bases outside the gene matches. The CDR3 is made up of 16 amino acids. Looked up from germline, CDR1 is LGHNA and CDR2 is YNFKEQ. The CDR3 protein is CASSQADRGRYSPLHF. CDR3 coding DNA: TGTGCCAGCAGCCAGGCGGACAGGGGACGTTATTCACCCCTCCACTTT.

The gene calls are TRBV4-1 and TRBJ2-7, with 7 bases that match TRBD2. V dropped 0 bases and J dropped 6; count of bases not matched to a gene: 5. The CDR3 covers 14 residues. In germline, CDR1 is MGHRA, CDR2 YSYEKL. The CDR3 DNA reads as TGCGCCAGCAGCCAAGAACCGAGCGGGGTCGAGCAGTACTTC. It codes for CASSQEPSGVEQYF.

This clonotype was counted between two and nine times. The chain joins TRBV4-3 to TRBJ2-4; D may be TRBD1 or TRBD2 (5 bases each). Germline values: CDR1 LGHNA, CDR2 YSLEER. The CDR3 extends over 16 amino acids. V was cut by 4 bases and J by 1 base, with 14 bases left in between. The CDR3 bases are TGCGCCAGCAGCCGGGACGGGGTGTTGGCCAAAAACATTCAGTACTTC. Its protein product is CASSRDGVLAKNIQYF.

The V gene is TRBV7-9, the J gene TRBJ2-5, with D maybe TRBD1 (5 bases). Trimming pared 6 bases from V and 0 bases from J, leaving 8 bases between. Germline-derived CDR1 and CDR2 are SEHNR and FQNEAQ (reference sequence). The CDR3 runs to 13 residues. The CDR3 nucleotides read TGTGCCAGCAGGAACAGGAACCAAGAGACCCAGTACTTC. This encodes CASRNRNQETQYF. Using reference TRBV7-9 and TRBJ2-5 for the parts outside the CDR3, the full variable domain is DTGVSQNPRHKITKRGQNVTFRCDPISEHNRLYWYRQTLGQGPEFLTYFQNEAQLEKSRLLSDRFSAERPKGSFSTLEIQRTEQGDSAMYLCASRNRNQETQYFGPGTRLLVL.

At least ten counts were recorded for this clonotype. J is TRBJ2-5 and V is TRBV10-3; no definite D call. Trimming removed 9 bases from V and 5 bases from J, with 19 bases in between. The germline CDR1 and CDR2 sequences are ENHRY and SYGVKD. CDR3 size: 14 residues. The CDR3 here is CAITPNLLAETQYF. CDR3 bases: TGTGCCATTACCCCGAACCTACTCGCGGAGACCCAGTACTTC.

This clonotype was found a few times. The V and J genes are TRBV5-1 and TRBJ2-3, with a tentative D call TRBD1 (6 bases). Germline values: CDR1 SGHRS, CDR2 YFSETQ. CDR3 length: 15 amino acids. V dropped 2 bases and J dropped 2 bases, with 12 bases sitting between them. The CDR3 sequence is CASSFRGRITDTQYF. In DNA form, the CDR3 reads TGCGCCAGCAGCTTCAGGGGCCGAATCACAGATACGCAGTATTTT.

This clonotype came up a few times. The chain is built from TRBV6-1 and TRBJ2-5, with a weak D call TRBD2 (6 bases). The CDR3 length is 16 residues. Germline CDR1 reads MNHNS; CDR2 reads SASEGT. V was shortened by 1 base and J by 1 base, with 13 bases between the two germline ends. The CDR3 sequence: CASSEGLEGPQETQYF. CDR3 DNA sequence: TGTGCCAGCAGTGAAGGACTAGAAGGCCCCCAAGAGACCCAGTACTTC.

The sample holds a few counts of this clonotype. The gene calls are TRBV5-1 and TRBJ2-5; D is perhaps TRBD2 (5 bases). This CDR3 comprises 14 residues. The V gene lost 0 bases and the J gene lost 5 bases, with 11 bases spanning the gap. The germline CDR1 and CDR2 sequences are SGHRS and YFSETQ. CDR3 bases: TGCGCCAGCAGCTTGGGGAAGGGAGCGGAGACCCAGTACTTC. Its translation: CASSLGKGAETQYF.

V and J are TRBV11-2 and TRBJ1-4; D is possibly TRBD1 (5 bases). Germline V gives CDR1 SGHAT, CDR2 FQNNGV. CDR3 length equals 17 residues. Between the trimmed V and J ends, which lost 4 bases and 7 bases, there was a span of 22 bases. This CDR3 reads CASSSPGRRRSGEKLFF. DNA for the CDR3: TGTGCCAGCAGCTCCCCGGGACGCCGGAGGTCTGGTGAAAAACTGTTTTTT.

This chain connects TRBV7-2 to TRBJ1-1; perhaps TRBD1 as D (5 bases). CDR3 size: 14 residues. Germline CDR1 and CDR2: SGHTA and FQGNSA. Trimming took off 6 bases at V and 0 bases at J, with 11 bases between the two ends. CDR3 amino acids: CASRGAGMNTEAFF. The CDR3 nucleotides are TGTGCCAGCAGAGGGGCCGGGATGAACACTGAAGCTTTCTTT.

This clonotype was observed many times. The chain uses TRBV20-1 and TRBJ1-5; D not resolved. The V and J ends lost 2 bases and 4 bases respectively, with 9 bases between them. Germline V gene data show CDR1 as DFQATT and CDR2 as SNEGSKA (reference sequence). This CDR3 has 13 residues. CDR3 in DNA: TGCAGTGCTAGAATGGCACCAAATCAGCCCCAGCATTTT. As protein: CSARMAPNQPQHF.

For the CDR3, the DNA is TGCAGTGCAGAAGTTGGGGGACGGGAGACCCAGTACTTC. Encoded protein: CSAEVGGRETQYF. The chain carries TRBV20-1 and TRBJ2-5; D may match TRBD1 or TRBD2 (5 bases each). V was shortened by 6 bases and J by 5 bases, with 16 bases between the two germline ends. Germline values: CDR1 DFQATT, CDR2 SNEGSKA (reference sequence). The CDR3 loop spans 13 amino acids.

V usage is TRBV20-1 and J usage is TRBJ1-1; TRBD1 matches 9 bases. V was clipped by 7 bases and J by 7 bases; unmatched bases: 10. CDR3 length equals 13 residues. Germline CDR1 reads DFQATT; CDR2 reads SNEGSKA (reference sequence). The CDR3 nucleotides are TGCAGTGGGCGGACAGGGGTCGGCGTTGAAGCTTTCTTT. Protein sequence: CSGRTGVGVEAFF.

V gene TRBV20-1 combines with J gene TRBJ1-1; TRBD1 might be the D (6 bases). V was trimmed by 6 bases and J by 1 base, leaving 18 bases between them. Germline CDR1 reads DFQATT; CDR2 reads SNEGSKA (reference sequence). This CDR3 contains 15 residues. The CDR3 sequence is CSARQGLGGNTEAFF. CDR3 DNA: TGCAGTGCCAGACAAGGCCTAGGGGGGAACACTGAAGCTTTCTTT.

The sample holds many counts of this clonotype. The chain links TRBV5-1 to TRBJ1-1; D gene ambiguous. The germline gives CDR1 SGHRS, CDR2 YFSETQ. CDR3 length equals 19 residues. Trimming left V 2 bases short and J 0 bases short, with 23 bases between. The CDR3 spells CASSLRSWAGGRVNTEAFF. The DNA of the CDR3 is TGCGCCAGCAGCTTACGGAGCTGGGCAGGAGGCCGTGTGAACACTGAAGCTTTCTTT. Combining the CDR3 with reference TRBV5-1 and TRBJ1-1 gives the whole variable domain KAGVTQTPRYLIKTRGQQVTLSCSPISGHRSVSWYQQTPGQGLQFLFEYFSETQRNKGNFPGRFSGRQFSNSRSEMNVSTLELGDSALYLCASSLRSWAGGRVNTEAFFGQGTRLTVV.

This rearrangement joins TRBV28 to TRBJ1-2; D not certain. V dropped 4 bases and J dropped 5 bases, with 11 bases sitting between them. The germline gives CDR1 MDHEN, CDR2 SYDVKM. The CDR3 is 13 residues long. CDR3 bases: TGTGCCAGCAGTTCCCGTTACACGTATGGCTACACCTTC. Its translation: CASSSRYTYGYTF.

This clonotype was seen only a few times. The chain carries TRBV10-1 and TRBJ2-1, with D perhaps TRBD1 or TRBD2 (5 bases each). This CDR3 is built from 14 residues. Trimming took 0 bases from V and 12 from J, leaving 15 bases between them. Germline assignment: CDR1 WNHNN and CDR2 SYGVQD (reference sequence). CDR3 sequence: CASSESHRDRRQFF. The CDR3 DNA sequence: TGCGCCAGCAGTGAGTCACACCGGGACCGAAGGCAGTTCTTC.

This clonotype was found many times. DNA of the CDR3: TGCAGACCCCCTCTAGCGGTATTCACAGATACGCAGTATTTT. As protein: CRPPLAVFTDTQYF. This chain uses TRBV29-1 with TRBJ2-3; 7 bases fit TRBD2. Germline CDR1 and CDR2: SQVTM and ANQGSEA. CDR3 length: 14 residues.

The chain has TRBV18 and TRBJ1-3; D possibly corresponds to TRBD1 (6 bases). The CDR3 extends over 13 amino acids. Trimming removed 5 bases from V and 8 bases from J, with 13 bases in between. Germline lookup yields CDR1 KGHSH and CDR2 LQKENI. CDR3 residues: CASSTSKGDTIYF. CDR3 nucleotides: TGTGCCAGCTCAACCTCCAAGGGGGACACCATATATTTT.

Note on this clonotype: This may stem from a read error, because a much larger clone lies one nucleotide away. This chain joins TRBV4-3 and TRBJ1-1, with 9 bases matching TRBD1. Germline V gives CDR1 LGHNA, CDR2 YSLEER. The CDR3 length is 17 residues. The CDR3 nucleotides read TGCGCCTGCAGCCAAGTGGGGACAGGGCGGAGGAACACTGAAGCTTTCTTT. It yields the protein CACSQVGTGRRNTEAFF.

The V gene is TRBV6-5, the J gene TRBJ2-7; D may be TRBD1 (6 bases). V was pared by 2 bases and J by 2 bases, with 19 bases between. CDR1 is MNHEY, CDR2 SVGAGI, per germline. The CDR3 sequence is 17 residues long. CDR3 residues: CASSYTILRDIAYEQYF. The CDR3 DNA is TGTGCCAGCAGTTACACAATTCTCCGGGACATAGCCTACGAGCAGTACTTC.

This clonotype was counted only a few times. The DNA of the CDR3 is TGTGCCAGCAGCTCTGGGACAGGGGGCCTGAGGACTGAAGCTTTCTTT. It encodes CASSSGTGGLRTEAFF. The chain carries TRBV12-3 or TRBV12-4 and TRBJ1-1, with TRBD1 matching over 12 bases. The length of the CDR3 is 16 residues. Trimming cost V 6 bases and J 5 bases; bases outside gene matches: 10.

The chain links TRBV7-9 to TRBJ2-1, with D perhaps assigned TRBD1 or TRBD2 (6 bases each). The CDR3 runs 15 residues. Germline V lookup: CDR1 SEHNR, CDR2 FQNEAQ (reference sequence). Trimming removed 4 bases from V and 3 bases from J, with 13 bases in between. CDR3 DNA sequence: TGTGCCAGCAGCTCACACGGGGGCGTCTACAATGAGCAGTTCTTC. It specifies CASSSHGGVYNEQFF.

This chain joins TRBV7-9 and TRBJ2-3; D is unclear. Germline V gene sequence: CDR1 SEHNR, CDR2 FQNEAQ (reference sequence). The CDR3 has 14 amino acids. Trimming pared 2 bases from V and 2 bases from J, leaving 8 bases between. The CDR3 loop reads CASSLFGDTDTQYF. In DNA, the CDR3 is TGTGCCAGCAGCTTATTTGGGGACACAGATACGCAGTATTTT.

This rearrangement joins TRBV29-1 to TRBJ2-4; D possibly corresponds to TRBD1 (5 bases). Germline CDR1 reads SQVTM; CDR2 reads ANQGSEA. The CDR3 loop spans 13 amino acids. V gave up 6 bases and J gave up 7 bases, with 16 bases separating them. This CDR3 reads CSVEDNSWNIQYF. CDR3 bases: TGCAGCGTCGAGGACAACTCCTGGAACATTCAGTACTTC.

This clonotype has a handful of counts. V and J are TRBV12-3 or TRBV12-4 and TRBJ1-2; D gene ambiguous. Trimming shortened V by 5 bases and J by 4 bases, and 14 bases separated the two germline ends. The CDR3 loop spans 14 amino acids. The CDR3 loop is CASSPQALFYGYTF. CDR3 nucleotide sequence: TGTGCCAGCAGTCCCCAGGCCCTTTTCTATGGCTACACCTTC.

Ten or more counts support this clonotype. The chain is built from TRBV6-5 and TRBJ1-6; D perhaps matches TRBD1 (6 bases). The germline V and J ends were trimmed by 6 bases and 14 bases, with 14 bases remaining between them. The CDR3 loop spans 12 amino acids. Germline lookup yields CDR1 MNHEY and CDR2 SVGAGI. The CDR3 is CASRESTGTLHF. The DNA of the CDR3 is TGTGCCAGCAGAGAGTCTACAGGGACCCTCCACTTT.